What follows are 32 T cell receptor beta chains derived from one specimen sequenced in a study of cytomegalovirus exposure and HLA in healthy donors. This PCR relied on a set of 60 Vbeta primers and 13 Jbeta primers. Sequencing used immunoSEQ multiplex PCR; TCRdb keeps in-frame clones, though not all of them. The sample has some 100,000 clones, over 60% seen once. The specimen sequenced was PBMCs. These receptors were obtained from a female donor in good health and CMV-seropositive.

The rearrangement joins TRBV7-9 to TRBJ2-5, with D perhaps TRBD2 (6 bases). This CDR3 has 11 residues. The germline V gene encodes CDR1 SEHNR and CDR2 FQNEAQ (reference sequence). V lost 5 bases and J lost 10, with 11 bases in between. The CDR3 DNA sequence: TGTGCCAGCAGCGACCCGGGGGACCAGTACTTC. Protein product: CASSDPGDQYF.

This clone was recorded only once. This rearrangement joins TRBV29-1 to TRBJ1-5, with D perhaps TRBD1 (5 bases). V lost 4 bases to trimming and J lost 1 base, with 14 bases between them. CDR1 is SQVTM and CDR2 is ANQGSEA in the germline V gene. CDR3 size: 15 residues. DNA of the CDR3: TGCAGCGTTGCAGATGGGGCTGGGAGCAATCAGCCCCAGCATTTT. It encodes CSVADGAGSNQPQHF.

This chain connects TRBV5-1 to TRBJ1-6, with 7 positions matching TRBD1. Losses at the gene ends were 4 bases for V and 11 bases for J; bases not matched to a gene: 9. This CDR3 comprises 14 residues. Germline CDR1 reads SGHRS; CDR2 reads YFSETQ. CDR3 region: CASSPGTATPPLHF. CDR3 sequence (DNA): TGCGCCAGCAGCCCCGGGACAGCTACCCCACCCCTCCACTTT.

CDR3 amino acids: CASSFETGAVFEQYF. CDR3 nucleotide sequence: TGCGCCAGCAGCTTCGAGACAGGGGCCGTGTTCGAGCAGTACTTC. This sequence joins TRBV5-1 and TRBJ2-7; 8 bases fit TRBD1. This CDR3 has 15 residues. After removal of 2 bases from V and 6 bases from J, the junction contained 10 bases not matched to a gene. Germline lookup yields CDR1 SGHRS and CDR2 YFSETQ.

The chain couples TRBV18 to TRBJ1-2, with TRBD1 matching over 8 bases. CDR1 is KGHSH, CDR2 LQKENI, per germline. This CDR3 spans 17 amino acids. With 3 bases clipped from V and 8 bases from J, the junction kept 17 bases outside the gene matches. The CDR3 sequence is CASSPIPWPIRGRGYTF. The CDR3 DNA sequence: TGTGCCAGCTCACCCATCCCGTGGCCCATCAGGGGGCGAGGCTACACCTTC.

The V and J genes are TRBV7-2 and TRBJ2-7, with D perhaps matching TRBD1 (5 bases). V was shortened by 3 bases and J by 5 bases, with 11 bases between the two germline ends. This CDR3 has 13 residues. CDR1 is SGHTA and CDR2 is FQGNSA in the germline V gene. CDR3 region: CASSFHGQNEQYF. Here the CDR3 DNA reads TGTGCCAGCAGCTTCCACGGACAAAACGAGCAGTACTTC.

V and J are TRBV7-7 and TRBJ2-5; tentative D call: TRBD2 (5 bases). Germline V gene data show CDR1 as SSHAT and CDR2 as FNYEAQ (reference sequence). CDR3 length: 15 residues. V shed 1 base and J shed 4 bases, with 13 bases lying between them. CDR3 bases: TGTGCCAGCAGCTTAGTGATAGGAGGTGTAGAGACCCAGTACTTC. The encoded protein is CASSLVIGGVETQYF. The full variable domain, rest sourced from reference TRBV7-7 and TRBJ2-5, is GAGVSQSPRYKVTKRGQDVTLRCDPISSHATLYWYQQALGQGPEFLTYFNYEAQPDKSGLPSDRFSAERPEGSISTLTIQRTEQRDSAMYRCASSLVIGGVETQYFGPGTRLLVL.

The chain recombines TRBV7-8 with TRBJ2-7; 8 positions agree with TRBD1. Germline CDR1 is SGHVS and CDR2 is FQNEAQ. Trimming removed 5 bases from V and 2 bases from J; junction bases left unmatched: 11. The CDR3 has 16 residues. CDR3 region: CASSKGTGSFTYEQYF. For the CDR3, the DNA is TGTGCCAGCAGCAAGGGGACAGGTTCCTTCACCTACGAGCAGTACTTC.

The CDR3: CASSPGTSSYNEQFF. The CDR3 coding sequence is TGTGCCAGCAGTCCCGGGACAAGCTCCTACAATGAGCAGTTCTTC. This chain links TRBV5-4 with TRBJ2-1; maybe TRBD1 (6 bases). Trimming shortened V by 5 bases and J by 0 bases, and 12 bases separated the two germline ends. Per germline, CDR1 SGHNT and CDR2 YYREEE (reference sequence). The CDR3 is 15 residues long.

The rearrangement links TRBV19 to TRBJ1-5; 7 bases align to TRBD1. V dropped 7 bases and J dropped 1; count of bases not matched to a gene: 4. The CDR3 is made up of 14 amino acids. Germline assignment: CDR1 LNHDA and CDR2 SQIVND (reference sequence). Here the CDR3 DNA reads TGTGCCAGTACCCCGGGACAGAGCAATCAGCCCCAGCATTTT. This gives the protein CASTPGQSNQPQHF.

The chain combines TRBV7-9 with TRBJ2-7; 7 nucleotides match TRBD2. Unmatched junction bases numbered 4, after V lost 4 bases and J lost 7 bases. CDR1 and CDR2 from the germline V gene are SEHNR and FQNEAQ (reference sequence). The CDR3 sequence is 12 residues long. The CDR3 DNA reads TGTGCCAGCAGCTCCCTCGGGGGGGAGCAGTACTTC. Protein product: CASSSLGGEQYF. Supplemented by reference TRBV7-9 and TRBJ2-7, the full variable domain reads DTGVSQNPRHKITKRGQNVTFRCDPISEHNRLYWYRQTLGQGPEFLTYFQNEAQLEKSRLLSDRFSAERPKGSFSTLEIQRTEQGDSAMYLCASSSLGGEQYFGPGTRLTVT.

The chain links TRBV27 to TRBJ1-1, with TRBD1 matching 8 bases. The CDR3 sequence is 18 residues long. J was trimmed by 0 bases and V by 1 base; bases with no gene match: 10. Germline values: CDR1 MNHEY, CDR2 SMNVEV (reference sequence). Here the CDR3 DNA reads TGTGCCAGCAGTTTATTCTCCAGGGGGCTCAAGGTGAACACTGAAGCTTTCTTT. This sequence encodes CASSLFSRGLKVNTEAFF.

As DNA, the CDR3 is TGTGCCAGCAGTGTCGGGTGGACAGCCCAGCTATCCTACGAGCAGTACTTC. Its protein product is CASSVGWTAQLSYEQYF. This chain connects TRBV6-1 to TRBJ2-7, with D perhaps matching TRBD1 (6 bases). V gave up 4 bases and J gave up 1 base, with 20 bases separating them. The germline V gene encodes CDR1 MNHNS and CDR2 SASEGT. The CDR3 sequence is 17 residues long.

Details on this clone: This sample includes further DNA sequences coding for the same CDR3. The V call is TRBV4-1, the J call TRBJ1-1, with D uncertain. Per germline, CDR1 MGHRA and CDR2 YSYEKL. V was pared by 3 bases and J by 5 bases, with 7 bases between. The CDR3 is made up of 12 amino acids. The CDR3 bases are TGCGCCAGCAGCCAGGTCGGGACTGAAGCTTTCTTT. This codes for CASSQVGTEAFF.

The V call is TRBV5-1, the J call TRBJ2-5, with 14 bases identical to TRBD2. After removal of 4 bases from V and 3 bases from J, the junction contained 5 bases not matched to a gene. CDR1 is SGHRS and CDR2 is YFSETQ in the germline V gene. CDR3 size: 16 residues. The chain's CDR3 is CASSMGLAGAEETQYF. CDR3 sequence (DNA): TGCGCCAGCAGCATGGGACTAGCGGGAGCGGAAGAGACCCAGTACTTC.

The gene calls are TRBV5-1 and TRBJ2-1, with D unresolved. Germline V lookup: CDR1 SGHRS, CDR2 YFSETQ. V was clipped by 0 bases and J by 7 bases, with 5 bases between them. This CDR3 has 12 amino acids. This CDR3 reads CASSLALNEQFF. The DNA of the CDR3 is TGCGCCAGCAGCTTGGCCTTGAATGAGCAGTTCTTC. The variable domain in full, with the rest retrieved from reference TRBV5-1 and TRBJ2-1, is KAGVTQTPRYLIKTRGQQVTLSCSPISGHRSVSWYQQTPGQGLQFLFEYFSETQRNKGNFPGRFSGRQFSNSRSEMNVSTLELGDSALYLCASSLALNEQFFGPGTRLTVL.

V and J are TRBV29-1 and TRBJ2-7, with 9 nucleotides matching TRBD1. Unmatched junction bases numbered 13, after V lost 5 bases and J lost 2 bases. The CDR3 has 16 residues. Germline V gene sequence: CDR1 SQVTM, CDR2 ANQGSEA. DNA for the CDR3: TGCAGCGTTTCAAATCCGGACAGGGGAGCCCCCTACGAGCAGTACTTC. Translating gives CSVSNPDRGAPYEQYF.

The sample holds one count of this clone. The chain recombines TRBV5-1 with TRBJ2-7, with a weak D call TRBD2 (6 bases). V was clipped by 2 bases and J by 5 bases, with 14 bases between them. Germline CDR1 reads SGHRS; CDR2 reads YFSETQ. The CDR3 loop spans 14 amino acids. As DNA, the CDR3 is TGCGCCAGCAGCTTCGGGAGTAAGCACGACGAGCAGTACTTC. It yields the protein CASSFGSKHDEQYF.

The chain combines TRBV4-1 with TRBJ1-6, with D possibly TRBD1 on 5 matching bases. This CDR3 comprises 19 residues. The V gene's germline CDR1 is MGHRA and CDR2 YSYEKL. V was pared by 0 bases and J by 0 bases, with 15 bases between. In nucleotides, the CDR3 is TGCGCCAGCAGCCAAGAGGTGATAGGGGATAGCTCCTATAATTCACCCCTCCACTTT. This codes for CASSQEVIGDSSYNSPLHF.

The chain couples TRBV7-6 to TRBJ2-3; TRBD2 matches 12 bases. The CDR3 totals 15 residues. Trimming removed 6 bases from V and 6 bases from J; junction bases left unmatched: 7. Germline V gene sequence: CDR1 SGHVS, CDR2 FNYEAQ. CDR3 region: CASSRLAGVEDTQYF. As DNA, the CDR3 is TGTGCCAGCAGTAGACTAGCGGGAGTGGAGGATACGCAGTATTTT.

V usage is TRBV6-5 and J usage is TRBJ1-5; no clear D gene. Trimming took off 5 bases at V and 2 bases at J, with 7 bases between the two ends. CDR1 and CDR2 (germline): MNHEY, SVGAGI. This CDR3 has 13 residues. The CDR3, as DNA: TGTGCCAGCAGTCCCCAGGGCAATCAGCCCCAGCATTTT. This translates into CASSPQGNQPQHF.

The gene calls are TRBV7-2 and TRBJ1-2; 9 bases agree with TRBD1. The CDR3 is 15 amino acids. In germline, CDR1 is SGHTA, CDR2 FQGNSA. Trimming cost V 0 bases and J 8 bases; bases outside gene matches: 7. The CDR3 loop is CASSLAQQGARGYTF. In DNA form, the CDR3 reads TGTGCCAGCAGCTTAGCGCAACAGGGGGCGAGAGGCTACACCTTC.

A note on this clone: The sample holds other DNA sequences that translate to the same CDR3. This chain's CDR3 is CASSLTGNTEAFF. The CDR3 DNA is TGCGCCAGCAGCTTGACAGGGAACACTGAAGCTTTCTTT. The gene calls are TRBV5-1 and TRBJ1-1; D is possibly TRBD1 (5 bases). The CDR3 loop spans 13 amino acids. Germline loops: CDR1 SGHRS, CDR2 YFSETQ. The germline V and J ends were trimmed by 1 base and 1 base, with 5 bases remaining between them.

This rearrangement joins TRBV25-1 to TRBJ2-5, with 14 positions matching TRBD2. Trimming at V came to 1 base and at J to 4 bases, leaving 8 bases not matched to a gene. The CDR3 consists of 18 residues. Germline CDR1 reads MGHDK; CDR2 reads SYGVNS. The CDR3 reads CASSESGLAGGGSETQYF. CDR3 DNA: TGTGCCAGCAGTGAATCCGGACTAGCGGGAGGTGGGTCAGAGACCCAGTACTTC.

This clone was seen just once. This chain joins TRBV7-9 and TRBJ1-2; D possibly corresponds to TRBD1 (6 bases). Germline V gene lookup returns CDR1 SEHNR and CDR2 FQNEAQ (reference sequence). The V end was cut by 7 bases, the J end by 2 bases, with 11 bases between. The CDR3 has 13 amino acids. The CDR3 sequence is CASTPGTNYGYTF. In DNA form, the CDR3 reads TGTGCCAGCACCCCGGGGACAAACTATGGCTACACCTTC.

This clone was observed a handful of times. The V and J genes are TRBV30 and TRBJ2-1; 13 bases agree with TRBD2. CDR1 and CDR2 from the germline V gene are GTSNPN and SVGIG (reference sequence). This CDR3 has 16 residues. V gave up 3 bases and J gave up 1 base; unmatched junction bases: 3. The CDR3 loop reads CAWRLAGGGSYNEQFF. The CDR3 nucleotides read TGTGCCTGGAGACTAGCGGGAGGGGGGTCCTACAATGAGCAGTTCTTC.

The V and J genes are TRBV4-1 and TRBJ2-5; 8 bases align to TRBD1. Germline CDR1 and CDR2: MGHRA and YSYEKL. J lost 1 base, V lost 4 bases, and 11 bases had no gene match. There are 17 residues in the CDR3. The CDR3 spells CASSLVGTGVSQETQYF. CDR3 bases: TGCGCCAGCAGCCTCGTCGGGACAGGCGTGTCCCAAGAGACCCAGTACTTC.

The chain employs TRBV19 and TRBJ1-2; 8 positions match TRBD1. The CDR3 covers 15 residues. CDR1 is LNHDA, CDR2 SQIVND, per germline (reference sequence). The trim removed 8 bases at V and 2 bases at J, leaving 10 bases unmatched. The DNA for the CDR3 is TGTGCCAGTCGTCAAAAACAGGGGGAGAACTATGGCTACACCTTC. Protein product: CASRQKQGENYGYTF.

The CDR3 is CASSTIGTGNEKLFF. CDR3 coding DNA: TGTGCCAGTAGTACGATCGGGACAGGGAATGAAAAACTGTTTTTT. The J gene is TRBJ1-4, the V gene TRBV19; 9 bases map to TRBD1. The CDR3 is 15 amino acids. The germline V gene has CDR1 LNHDA and CDR2 SQIVND (reference sequence). J was trimmed by 5 bases and V by 4 bases; bases with no gene match: 5.

The chain links TRBV7-2 to TRBJ1-2, with D possibly matching TRBD1 (5 bases). This CDR3 region has 15 residues. Germline V gene data show CDR1 as SGHTA and CDR2 as FQGNSA. Trimming shortened V by 7 bases and J by 4 bases, and 19 bases separated the two germline ends. CDR3: CASTLSLGLGYGYTF. The CDR3 DNA reads as TGTGCCAGCACCTTGAGCCTGGGGCTCGGCTATGGCTACACCTTC.

The gene calls are TRBV29-1 and TRBJ2-5, with 9 bases matching TRBD1. The CDR3 is 15 amino acids. Trimming cost V 8 bases and J 4 bases; bases outside gene matches: 14. In germline, CDR1 is SQVTM, CDR2 ANQGSEA. In nucleotides, the CDR3 is TGCAGCAGTTGGGTGGGAGGGACAGGGACAGAGACCCAGTACTTC. Translating it yields CSSWVGGTGTETQYF.

The chain joins TRBV29-1 to TRBJ1-1, with 7 bases that match TRBD1. Trimming removed 4 bases from V and 2 bases from J; junction bases left unmatched: 1. Germline CDR1 reads SQVTM; CDR2 reads ANQGSEA. The CDR3 is 12 residues long. CDR3: CSVGTGNTEAFF. The CDR3 DNA follows: TGCAGCGTTGGGACAGGAAACACTGAAGCTTTCTTT.